The clone carrying this T cell receptor (beta chain) was counted only a few times. The antigen is not known. A multiplex PCR was run with 60 Vbeta primers and 13 Jbeta primers. The data were produced by immunoSEQ multiplex PCR, yet TCRdb's version contains in-frame clones alone and is incomplete. Of about 31,000 clones listed, around 60% were seen once; the top ten hold under 25%. This entry belongs to a study of cytomegalovirus exposure and HLA in healthy donors. Study-wide results and limits: Rarity marked most TCR sequences, yet some public TCRs occurred in many donors.

V gave up 2 bases and J gave up 4 bases; unmatched junction bases: 7. The CDR3 covers 16 residues. Per germline, CDR1 GTSNPN and CDR2 SVGIG (reference sequence). Sequencing used PBMCs. The sequence was obtained from a man aged 50-60 years in good health and CMV-seropositive. The chain uses TRBV30 and TRBJ2-1; 11 nucleotides agree with TRBD1. The CDR3 loop is CAWSPSGTGGYNEQFF. In DNA, the CDR3 is TGTGCCTGGAGTCCATCCGGGACAGGGGGGTACAATGAGCAGTTCTTC. Using reference TRBV30 and TRBJ2-1 for the parts outside the CDR3, the full variable domain is SQTIHQWPATLVQPVGSPLSLECTVEGTSNPNLYWYRQAAGRGLQLLFYSVGIGQISSEVPQNLSASRPQDRQFILSSKKLLLSDSGFYLCAWSPSGTGGYNEQFFGPGTRLTVL.